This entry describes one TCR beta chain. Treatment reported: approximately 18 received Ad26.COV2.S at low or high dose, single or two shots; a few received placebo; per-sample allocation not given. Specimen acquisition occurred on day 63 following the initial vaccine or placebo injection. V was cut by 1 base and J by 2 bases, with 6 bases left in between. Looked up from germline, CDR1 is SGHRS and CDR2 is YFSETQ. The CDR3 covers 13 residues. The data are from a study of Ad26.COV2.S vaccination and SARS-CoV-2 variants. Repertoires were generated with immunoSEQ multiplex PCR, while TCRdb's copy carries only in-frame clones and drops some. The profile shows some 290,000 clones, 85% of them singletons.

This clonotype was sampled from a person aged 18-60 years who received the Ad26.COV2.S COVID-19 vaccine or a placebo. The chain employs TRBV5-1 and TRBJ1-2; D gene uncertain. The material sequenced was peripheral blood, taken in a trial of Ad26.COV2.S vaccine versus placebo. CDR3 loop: CASSLTENYGYTF. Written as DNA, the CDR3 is TGCGCCAGCAGCTTGACGGAAAACTATGGCTACACCTTC.